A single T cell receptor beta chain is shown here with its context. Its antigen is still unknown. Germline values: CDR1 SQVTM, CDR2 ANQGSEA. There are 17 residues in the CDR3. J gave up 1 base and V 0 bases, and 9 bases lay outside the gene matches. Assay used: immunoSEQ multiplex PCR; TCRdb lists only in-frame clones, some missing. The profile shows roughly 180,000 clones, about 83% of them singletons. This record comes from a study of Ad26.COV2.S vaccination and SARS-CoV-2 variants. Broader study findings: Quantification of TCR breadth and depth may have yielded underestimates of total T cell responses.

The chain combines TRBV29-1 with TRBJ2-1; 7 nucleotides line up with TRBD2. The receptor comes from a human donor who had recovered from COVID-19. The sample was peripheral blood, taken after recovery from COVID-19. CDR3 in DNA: TGCAGCGTTGAAGATCTTGGCGGGAGAGGGTCCTACAATGAGCAGTTCTTC. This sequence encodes CSVEDLGGRGSYNEQFF.